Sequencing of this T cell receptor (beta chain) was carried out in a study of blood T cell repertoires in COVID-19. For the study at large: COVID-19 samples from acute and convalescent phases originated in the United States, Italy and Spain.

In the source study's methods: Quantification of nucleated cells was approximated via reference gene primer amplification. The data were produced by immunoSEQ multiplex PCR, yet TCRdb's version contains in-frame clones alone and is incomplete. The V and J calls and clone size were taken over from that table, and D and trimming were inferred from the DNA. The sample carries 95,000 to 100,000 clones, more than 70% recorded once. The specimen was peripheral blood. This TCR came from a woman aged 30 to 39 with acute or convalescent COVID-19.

CDR3 DNA: TGTGCCAGCAGCTTAACGGGGGGGCCGGTTGAGCAGTTCTTC. This encodes CASSLTGGPVEQFF. The gene calls are TRBV7-9 and TRBJ2-1; 8 bases agree with TRBD2. The length of the CDR3 is 14 residues. From germline, CDR1 is SEHNR and CDR2 FQNEAQ (reference sequence). V was clipped by 2 bases and J by 9 bases; unmatched bases: 6.